This TCR beta chain was identified during a study of blood T cell repertoires in COVID-19. About the study: The United States, Italy and Spain provided the acute and convalescent COVID-19 samples.

Source study methods: Researchers report that nucleated cell counts were estimated from reference gene primer amplification. Using immunoSEQ multiplex PCR, the repertoire was profiled, and TCRdb retains in-frame clones only, with some absent. The V and J calls and clone size come from that table; D and trimming were worked out from the DNA. The sample lists fewer than 80,000 clones; 78% were seen once. Recruited during active infection, patients (from Seattle) were subsequently followed longitudinally. The TCR originated in a man in his 60s with COVID-19, enrolled during active disease. The sample consisted of peripheral blood.

The CDR3 DNA is TGTGCCAGCCCCTATCTCACCCCAAGCTCCTACGAGCAGTACTTC. It is translated as CASPYLTPSSYEQYF. V and J are TRBV6-8 and TRBJ2-7; D remains unclear. With 8 bases removed from V and 0 bases from J, the gap between germline ends came to 17 bases. Germline CDR1 reads MNHGY; CDR2 reads SAAAGT. The CDR3 totals 15 residues.